The present entry profiles one T cell receptor beta chain with its context. Its antigen is not known. Assay: immunoSEQ multiplex PCR; the TCRdb copy retains only in-frame clones and omits some. The sample lists fewer than 55,000 clones, 85% occurring once. These data belong to a study of radiotherapy plus CTLA-4 blockade in lung cancer. CTLA-4 blockade using ipilimumab, together with focal radiation, was received by patients with chemo-refractory metastatic non-small-cell lung cancer. Germline CDR1 reads SQVTM; CDR2 reads ANQGSEA. Trimming cost V 7 bases and J 4 bases, with 16 bases left between them. This CDR3 is 13 amino acids long. Study-level findings and limits: Researchers report tumor-derived TCR clones expanding in blood after radiotherapy plus ipilimumab. The best prediction of response reportedly came from early blood T cell clone dynamics, with interferon-beta.

The sequencing used peripheral blood, collected from a patient treated with radiotherapy plus ipilimumab. J is TRBJ1-2 and V is TRBV29-1, with D hard to call. The origin of this receptor is a human donor with non-small cell lung cancer whose response to radiotherapy plus ipilimumab could not be evaluated. Here the CDR3 DNA reads TGCAGCGCGGCACGGGGAGCGGCCTATGGCTACACCTTC. The encoded protein is CSAARGAAYGYTF.